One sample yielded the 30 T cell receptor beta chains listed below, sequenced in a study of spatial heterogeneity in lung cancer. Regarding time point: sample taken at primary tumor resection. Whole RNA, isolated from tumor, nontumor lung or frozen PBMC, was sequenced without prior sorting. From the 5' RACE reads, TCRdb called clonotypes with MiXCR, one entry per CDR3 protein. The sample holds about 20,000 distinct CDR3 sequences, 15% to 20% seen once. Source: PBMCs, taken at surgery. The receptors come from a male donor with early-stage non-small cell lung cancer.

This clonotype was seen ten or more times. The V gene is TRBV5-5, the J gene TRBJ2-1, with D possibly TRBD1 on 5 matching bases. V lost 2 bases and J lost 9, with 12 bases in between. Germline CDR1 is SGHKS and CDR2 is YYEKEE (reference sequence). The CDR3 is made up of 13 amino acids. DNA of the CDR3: TGTGCCAGCAGCTTTGGGGCGCAGGGTGAGCAGTTCTTC. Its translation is CASSFGAQGEQFF.

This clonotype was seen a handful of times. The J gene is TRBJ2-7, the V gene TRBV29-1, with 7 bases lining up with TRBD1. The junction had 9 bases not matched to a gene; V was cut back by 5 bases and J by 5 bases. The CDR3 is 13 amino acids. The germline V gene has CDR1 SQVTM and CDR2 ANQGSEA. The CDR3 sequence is CSVLQGGRNEQYF. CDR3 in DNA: TGCAGCGTTCTCCAAGGGGGCAGGAACGAGCAGTACTTC.

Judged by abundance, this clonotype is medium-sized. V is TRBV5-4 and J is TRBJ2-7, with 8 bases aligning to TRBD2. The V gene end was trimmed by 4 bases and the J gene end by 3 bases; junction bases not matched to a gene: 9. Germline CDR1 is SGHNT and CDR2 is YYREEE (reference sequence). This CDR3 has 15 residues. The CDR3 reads CASSNPAGEYYEQYF. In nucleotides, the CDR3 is TGTGCCAGCAGCAACCCAGCGGGGGAGTACTACGAGCAGTACTTC.

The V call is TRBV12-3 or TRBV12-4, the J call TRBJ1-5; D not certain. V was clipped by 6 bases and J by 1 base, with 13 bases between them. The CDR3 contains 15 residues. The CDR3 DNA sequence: TGTGCCAGCAGCCGTGACCTGGGCAGCAATCAGCCCCAGCATTTT. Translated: CASSRDLGSNQPQHF.

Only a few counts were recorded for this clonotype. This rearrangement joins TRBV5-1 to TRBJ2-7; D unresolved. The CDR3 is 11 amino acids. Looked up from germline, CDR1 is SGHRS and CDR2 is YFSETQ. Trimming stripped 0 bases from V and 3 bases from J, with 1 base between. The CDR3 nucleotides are TGCGCCAGCAGCTTGGACTACGAGCAGTACTTC. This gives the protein CASSLDYEQYF.

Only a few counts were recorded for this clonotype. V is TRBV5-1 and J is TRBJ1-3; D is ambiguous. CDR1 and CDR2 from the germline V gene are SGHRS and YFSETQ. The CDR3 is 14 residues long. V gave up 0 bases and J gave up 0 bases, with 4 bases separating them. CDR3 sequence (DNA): TGCGCCAGCAGCTTGGTGGCCTCTGGAAACACCATATATTTT. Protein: CASSLVASGNTIYF.

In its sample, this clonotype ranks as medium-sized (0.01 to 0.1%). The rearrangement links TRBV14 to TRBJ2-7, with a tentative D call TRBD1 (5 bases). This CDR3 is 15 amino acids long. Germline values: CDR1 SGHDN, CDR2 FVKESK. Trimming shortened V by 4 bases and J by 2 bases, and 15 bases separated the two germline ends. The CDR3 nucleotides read TGTGCCAGCAGCCGGGCAGGTTTAGGGGCCTACGAGCAGTACTTC. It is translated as CASSRAGLGAYEQYF. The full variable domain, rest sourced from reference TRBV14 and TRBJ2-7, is EAGVTQFPSHSVIEKGQTVTLRCDPISGHDNLYWYRRVMGKEIKFLLHFVKESKQDESGMPNNRFLAERTGGTYSTLKVQPAELEDSGVYFCASSRAGLGAYEQYFGPGTRLTVT.

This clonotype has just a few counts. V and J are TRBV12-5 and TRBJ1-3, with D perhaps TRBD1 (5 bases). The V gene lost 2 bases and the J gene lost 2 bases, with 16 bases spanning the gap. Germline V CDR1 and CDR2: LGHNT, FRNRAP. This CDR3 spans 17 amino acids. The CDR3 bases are TGTGCTAGTGGTTTGCCCCAGATCGGGACTACTGGAAACACCATATATTTT. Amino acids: CASGLPQIGTTGNTIYF.

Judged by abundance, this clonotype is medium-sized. This CDR3 reads CASSSAGTGIYGYTF. The CDR3 DNA follows: TGTGCCAGCAGCTCGGCCGGGACAGGAATCTATGGCTACACCTTC. This chain joins TRBV7-8 and TRBJ1-2, with 8 bases fitting TRBD1. Germline CDR1 SGHVS, CDR2 FQNEAQ. The CDR3 spans 15 residues. V gave up 4 bases and J gave up 4 bases; unmatched junction bases: 8.

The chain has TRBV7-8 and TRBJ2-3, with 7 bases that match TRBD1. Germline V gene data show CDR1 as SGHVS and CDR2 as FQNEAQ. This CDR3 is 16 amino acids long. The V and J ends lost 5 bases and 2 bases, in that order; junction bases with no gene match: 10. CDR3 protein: CASSPAGTENTDTQYF. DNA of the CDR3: TGTGCCAGCAGCCCGGCCGGGACAGAAAACACAGATACGCAGTATTTT. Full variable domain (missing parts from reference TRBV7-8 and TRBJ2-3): GAGVSQSPRYKVAKRGQDVALRCDPISGHVSLFWYQQALGQGPEFLTYFQNEAQLDKSGLPSDRFFAERPEGSVSTLKIQRTQQEDSAVYLCASSPAGTENTDTQYFGPGTRLTVL.

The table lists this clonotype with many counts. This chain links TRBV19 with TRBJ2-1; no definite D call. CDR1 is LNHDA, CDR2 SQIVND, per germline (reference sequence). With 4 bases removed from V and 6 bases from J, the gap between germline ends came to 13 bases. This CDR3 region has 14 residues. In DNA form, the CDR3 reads TGTGCCAGTAGTACGGGCCTCTGGGTCAATGAGCAGTTCTTC. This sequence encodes CASSTGLWVNEQFF.

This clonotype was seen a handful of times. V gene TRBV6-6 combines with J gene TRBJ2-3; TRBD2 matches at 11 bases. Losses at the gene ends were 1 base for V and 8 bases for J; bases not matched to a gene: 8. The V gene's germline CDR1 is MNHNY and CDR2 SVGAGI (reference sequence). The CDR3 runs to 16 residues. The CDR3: CASSYFLSGGAGTQYF. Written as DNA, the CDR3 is TGTGCCAGCAGTTACTTCCTTAGCGGGGGGGCCGGTACGCAGTATTTT.

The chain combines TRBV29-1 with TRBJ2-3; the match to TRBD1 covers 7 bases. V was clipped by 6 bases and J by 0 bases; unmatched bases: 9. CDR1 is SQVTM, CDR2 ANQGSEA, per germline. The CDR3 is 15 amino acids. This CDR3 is CSVTQGGQSTDTQYF. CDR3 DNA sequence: TGCAGCGTAACCCAAGGGGGACAGAGCACAGATACGCAGTATTTT.

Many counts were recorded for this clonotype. The CDR3 nucleotides are TGTGCCAGTAGTGTCGGATACTATGGCTACACCTTC. Translating it yields CASSVGYYGYTF. The rearrangement joins TRBV19 to TRBJ1-2; D is uncertain. V was trimmed by 5 bases and J by 3 bases, leaving 7 bases between them. Germline loops: CDR1 LNHDA, CDR2 SQIVND (reference sequence). The CDR3 totals 12 residues.

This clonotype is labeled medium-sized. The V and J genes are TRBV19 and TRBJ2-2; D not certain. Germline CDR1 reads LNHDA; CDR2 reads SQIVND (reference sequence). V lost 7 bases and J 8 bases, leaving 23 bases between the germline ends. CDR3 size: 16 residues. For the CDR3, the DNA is TGTGCCAGTATACCCCCCGGTGGTGGGGAAAAGGGGGAGCTGTTTTTT. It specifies CASIPPGGGEKGELFF.

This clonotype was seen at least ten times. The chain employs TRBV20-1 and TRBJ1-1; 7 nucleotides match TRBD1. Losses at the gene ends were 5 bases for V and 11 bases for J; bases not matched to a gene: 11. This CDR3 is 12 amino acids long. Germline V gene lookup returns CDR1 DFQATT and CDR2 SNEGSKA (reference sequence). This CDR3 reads CSAAFEGANAFF. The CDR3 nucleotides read TGCAGTGCTGCCTTTGAGGGGGCGAATGCTTTCTTT.

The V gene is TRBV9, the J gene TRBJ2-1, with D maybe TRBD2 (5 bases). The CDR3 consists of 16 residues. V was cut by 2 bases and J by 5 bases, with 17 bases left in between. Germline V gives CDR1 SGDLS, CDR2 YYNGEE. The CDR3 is CASSVGSYQPDNEQFF. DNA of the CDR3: TGTGCCAGCAGCGTGGGGAGTTACCAACCCGACAATGAGCAGTTCTTC.

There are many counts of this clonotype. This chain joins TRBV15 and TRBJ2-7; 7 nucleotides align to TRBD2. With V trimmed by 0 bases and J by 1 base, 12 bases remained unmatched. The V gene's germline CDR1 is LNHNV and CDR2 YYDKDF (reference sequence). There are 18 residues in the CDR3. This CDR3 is CATSRDPGTNYLSYEQYF. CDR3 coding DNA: TGTGCCACCAGCAGAGACCCCGGGACTAACTACTTATCCTACGAGCAGTACTTC.

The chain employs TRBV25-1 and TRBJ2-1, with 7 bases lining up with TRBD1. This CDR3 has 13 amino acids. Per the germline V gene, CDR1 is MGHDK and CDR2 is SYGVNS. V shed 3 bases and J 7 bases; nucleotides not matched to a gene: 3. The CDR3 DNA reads TGTGCCAGCAGTGATACGGACAGGAATGAGCAGTTCTTC. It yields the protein CASSDTDRNEQFF.

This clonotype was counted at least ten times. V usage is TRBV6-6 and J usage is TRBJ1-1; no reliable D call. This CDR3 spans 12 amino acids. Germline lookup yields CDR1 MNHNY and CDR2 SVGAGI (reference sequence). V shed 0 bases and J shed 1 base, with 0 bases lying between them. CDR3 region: CASSYSNTEAFF. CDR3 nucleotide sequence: TGTGCCAGCAGTTACTCGAACACTGAAGCTTTCTTT.

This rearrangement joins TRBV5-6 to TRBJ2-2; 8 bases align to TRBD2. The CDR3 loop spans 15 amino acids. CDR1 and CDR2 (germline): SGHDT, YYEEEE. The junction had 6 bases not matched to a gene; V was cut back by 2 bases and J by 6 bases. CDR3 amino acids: CASSFGLAYSGELFF. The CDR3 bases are TGTGCCAGCAGCTTTGGACTAGCATATTCCGGGGAGCTGTTTTTT.

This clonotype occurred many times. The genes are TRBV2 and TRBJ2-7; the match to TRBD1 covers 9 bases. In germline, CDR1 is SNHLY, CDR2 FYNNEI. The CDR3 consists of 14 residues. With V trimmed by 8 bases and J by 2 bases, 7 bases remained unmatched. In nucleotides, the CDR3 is TGTGCCAGCCGCGGGACAGGGTTTCCCTACGAGCAGTACTTC. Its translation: CASRGTGFPYEQYF. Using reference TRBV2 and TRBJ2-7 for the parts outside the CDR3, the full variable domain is EPEVTQTPSHQVTQMGQEVILRCVPISNHLYFYWYRQILGQKVEFLVSFYNNEISEKSEIFDDQFSVERPDGSNFTLKIRSTKLEDSAMYFCASRGTGFPYEQYFGPGTRLTVT.

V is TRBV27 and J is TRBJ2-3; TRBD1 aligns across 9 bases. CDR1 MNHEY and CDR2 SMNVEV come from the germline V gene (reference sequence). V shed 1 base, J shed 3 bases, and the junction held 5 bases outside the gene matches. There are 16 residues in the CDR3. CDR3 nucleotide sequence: TGTGCCAGCAGTTTATTGGGACAGGGAGGGACAGATACGCAGTATTTT. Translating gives CASSLLGQGGTDTQYF.

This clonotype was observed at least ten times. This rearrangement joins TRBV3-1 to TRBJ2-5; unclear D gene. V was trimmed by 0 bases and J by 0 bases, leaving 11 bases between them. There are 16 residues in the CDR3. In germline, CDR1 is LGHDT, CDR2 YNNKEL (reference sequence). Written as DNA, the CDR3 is TGTGCCAGCAGCCAAGACGGGCCTTGGTACCAAGAGACCCAGTACTTC. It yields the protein CASSQDGPWYQETQYF.

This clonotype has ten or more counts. DNA for the CDR3: TGTGCCATCAGACCCGGGACAGATACCACCGGGGAGCTGTTTTTT. It yields the protein CAIRPGTDTTGELFF. This chain joins TRBV10-3 and TRBJ2-2; 7 nucleotides agree with TRBD1. After removal of 6 bases from V and 4 bases from J, the junction contained 8 bases not matched to a gene. The CDR3 spans 15 residues. Germline CDR1 reads ENHRY; CDR2 reads SYGVKD.

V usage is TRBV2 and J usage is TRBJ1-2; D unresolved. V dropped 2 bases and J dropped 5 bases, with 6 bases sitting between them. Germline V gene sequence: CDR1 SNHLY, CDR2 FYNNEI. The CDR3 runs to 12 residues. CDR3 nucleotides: TGTGCCAGCAGTGAACCGGGGTATGGCTACACCTTC. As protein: CASSEPGYGYTF.

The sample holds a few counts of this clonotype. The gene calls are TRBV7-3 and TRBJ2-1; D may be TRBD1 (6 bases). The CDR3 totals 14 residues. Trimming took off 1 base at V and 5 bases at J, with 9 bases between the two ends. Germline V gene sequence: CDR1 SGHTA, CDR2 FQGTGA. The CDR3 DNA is TGTGCCAGCAGCTTAATGGGACAAAACAATGAGCAGTTCTTC. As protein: CASSLMGQNNEQFF.

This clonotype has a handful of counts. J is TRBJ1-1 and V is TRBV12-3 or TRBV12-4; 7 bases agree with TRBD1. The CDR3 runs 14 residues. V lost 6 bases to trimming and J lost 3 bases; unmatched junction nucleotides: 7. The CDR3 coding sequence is TGTGCCAGCAGCCCTCGGCAGGGGGACACTGAAGCTTTCTTT. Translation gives CASSPRQGDTEAFF.

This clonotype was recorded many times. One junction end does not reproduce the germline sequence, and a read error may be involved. As DNA, the CDR3 is TGTGCCAGCAGCCGATGGGGACTCTCTGAAAACACCATATATTTT. This encodes CASSRWGLSENTIYF. The chain combines TRBV7-8 with TRBJ1-3, with a tentative D call TRBD1 (5 bases). Germline CDR1 is SGHVS and CDR2 is FQNEAQ. CDR3 length equals 15 residues.

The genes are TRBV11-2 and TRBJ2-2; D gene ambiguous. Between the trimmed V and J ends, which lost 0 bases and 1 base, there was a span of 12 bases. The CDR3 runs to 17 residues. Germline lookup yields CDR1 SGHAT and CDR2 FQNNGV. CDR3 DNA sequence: TGTGCCAGCAGCTTAGATGCGGCCAACCTGAACACCGGGGAGCTGTTTTTT. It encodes CASSLDAANLNTGELFF.